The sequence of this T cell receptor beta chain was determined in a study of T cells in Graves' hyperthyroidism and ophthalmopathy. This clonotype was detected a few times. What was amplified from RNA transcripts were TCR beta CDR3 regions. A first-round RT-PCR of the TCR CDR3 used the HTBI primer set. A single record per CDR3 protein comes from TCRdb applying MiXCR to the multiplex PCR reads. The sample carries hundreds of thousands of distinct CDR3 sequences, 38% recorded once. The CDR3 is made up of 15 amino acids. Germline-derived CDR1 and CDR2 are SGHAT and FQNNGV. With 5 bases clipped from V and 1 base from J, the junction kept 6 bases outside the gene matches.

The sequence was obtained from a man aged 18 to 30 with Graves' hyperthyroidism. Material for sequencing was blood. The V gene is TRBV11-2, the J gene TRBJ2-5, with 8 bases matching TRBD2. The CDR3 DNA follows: TGTGCCAGCAGCCCCGTCGGGGGGGGCCAAGAGACCCAGTACTTC. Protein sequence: CASSPVGGGQETQYF.